These 16 T cell receptor beta chains originate from one sample sequenced in a study of blood T cell repertoires in COVID-19. Sequencing was performed with immunoSEQ multiplex PCR; in TCRdb, only in-frame clones are kept and a portion is missing. This table holds approximately 190,000 clones, roughly 80% found once. Sequenced input: peripheral blood. These receptors came from a man younger than 45 with active or convalescent COVID-19.

This clone has just one count. CDR3 DNA sequence: TGCGCCAGCAGTGAGAAGGGGGCTTTCACAGATACGCAGTATTTT. Translation gives CASSEKGAFTDTQYF. V usage is TRBV10-1 and J usage is TRBJ2-3; 7 bases match TRBD1. CDR3 length: 15 residues. V shed 2 bases, J shed 2 bases, and the junction held 4 bases outside the gene matches. The germline V gene has CDR1 WNHNN and CDR2 SYGVQD (reference sequence).

V is TRBV15 and J is TRBJ1-1; TRBD1 matches at 7 bases. Germline trimming cut 8 bases from V and 1 base from J; bases unmatched to any gene: 10. The CDR3 covers 15 residues. Germline CDR1 is LNHNV and CDR2 is YYDKDF (reference sequence). CDR3 DNA: TGTGCCACCGCTCAAAAGGGGGCTGGGAACACTGAAGCTTTCTTT. It specifies CATAQKGAGNTEAFF. Variable domain in full (rest from reference TRBV15 and TRBJ1-1): DAMVIQNPRYQVTQFGKPVTLSCSQTLNHNVMYWYQQKSSQAPKLLFHYYDKDFNNEADTPDNFQSRRPNTSFCFLDIRSPGLGDTAMYLCATAQKGAGNTEAFFGQGTRLTVV.

The chain links TRBV28 to TRBJ2-1; TRBD2 matches at 9 bases. Germline trimming cut 4 bases from V and 6 bases from J; bases unmatched to any gene: 4. This CDR3 has 14 residues. Germline CDR1 MDHEN, CDR2 SYDVKM. The CDR3 DNA reads as TGTGCCAGCAGTTCGGGACTAGCATTCAATGAGCAGTTCTTC. Its protein is CASSSGLAFNEQFF.

Only a few counts were recorded for this clone. The chain links TRBV9 to TRBJ2-5; tentatively, D is TRBD1 (6 bases). Trimming took 2 bases from V and 1 from J, leaving 15 bases between them. In germline, CDR1 is SGDLS, CDR2 YYNGEE. The CDR3 contains 16 residues. The CDR3 sequence is CASSVGSRGSQETQYF. DNA of the CDR3: TGTGCCAGCAGCGTCGGTTCGAGGGGGAGCCAAGAGACCCAGTACTTC. The variable domain in full, with the rest retrieved from reference TRBV9 and TRBJ2-5, is DSGVTQTPKHLITATGQRVTLRCSPRSGDLSVYWYQQSLDQGLQFLIQYYNGEERAKGNILERFSAQQFPDLHSELNLSSLELGDSALYFCASSVGSRGSQETQYFGPGTRLLVL.

V gene TRBV5-8 combines with J gene TRBJ1-2; 7 bases fit TRBD1. Per germline, CDR1 SGHTS and CDR2 YDEGEE. The length of the CDR3 is 14 residues. Trimming took 2 bases from V and 3 from J; bases not matched to a gene: 4. DNA of the CDR3: TGTGCCAGCAGCTTAAGGACAGGCCACTATGGCTACACCTTC. As protein: CASSLRTGHYGYTF.

CDR3 sequence (DNA): TGTGCCGCGTCGTCTAGCGGGGGTCGGGCAGATACGCAGTATTTT. This codes for CAASSSGGRADTQYF. This rearrangement joins TRBV19 to TRBJ2-3; 10 nucleotides agree with TRBD2. This CDR3 is 15 amino acids long. V dropped 11 bases and J dropped 4; count of bases not matched to a gene: 12. Germline loops: CDR1 LNHDA, CDR2 SQIVND (reference sequence).

J is TRBJ2-5 and V is TRBV6-6; D is undetermined. Germline assignment: CDR1 MNHNY and CDR2 SVGAGI (reference sequence). The CDR3 loop spans 13 amino acids. Trimming took 10 bases from V and 5 from J, leaving 17 bases between them. The CDR3 spells CAIGSTWRETQYF. The CDR3 DNA reads TGTGCCATTGGGTCGACTTGGCGGGAGACCCAGTACTTC.

The gene calls are TRBV15 and TRBJ2-1; tentative D call: TRBD2 (5 bases). The CDR3 is 14 residues long. The germline CDR1 and CDR2 sequences are LNHNV and YYDKDF (reference sequence). Deletions cut 2 bases from V and 5 bases from J, with 10 bases between. For the CDR3, the DNA is TGTGCCACCAGCAGAAAAGGACTGAACAATGAGCAGTTCTTC. As protein: CATSRKGLNNEQFF.

The chain is built from TRBV2 and TRBJ1-1; no definite D call. CDR3 length: 15 amino acids. Germline-derived CDR1 and CDR2 are SNHLY and FYNNEI. Trimming cost V 4 bases and J 5 bases, with 17 bases left between them. CDR3 residues: CASSAEEFSVTEAFF. The CDR3 bases are TGTGCCAGCAGTGCAGAGGAATTCTCTGTTACTGAAGCTTTCTTT.

This rearrangement joins TRBV2 to TRBJ2-3, with TRBD1 identical over 10 bases. The germline V gene encodes CDR1 SNHLY and CDR2 FYNNEI. Trimming at V came to 4 bases and at J to 3 bases, leaving 7 bases not matched to a gene. The CDR3 extends over 16 amino acids. CDR3 sequence (DNA): TGTGCCAGCAGTGCCGGGACAGGGGAACGGACAGATACGCAGTATTTT. It encodes CASSAGTGERTDTQYF.

This clone was recorded once. CDR3 protein: CASSPTAGASDTQYF. CDR3 coding DNA: TGTGCCAGCAGCCCGACAGCGGGGGCATCAGATACGCAGTATTTT. V and J are TRBV7-8 and TRBJ2-3; 8 bases are a match to TRBD2. The CDR3 spans 15 residues. V was clipped by 5 bases and J by 4 bases; unmatched bases: 8. From germline, CDR1 is SGHVS and CDR2 FQNEAQ.

The V and J genes are TRBV7-9 and TRBJ1-1; no reliable D call. With 1 base removed from V and 6 bases from J, the gap between germline ends came to 9 bases. This CDR3 comprises 13 residues. Germline-derived CDR1 and CDR2 are SEHNR and FQNEAQ (reference sequence). CDR3: CASSLDWAAEAFF. The CDR3 DNA is TGTGCCAGCAGCTTAGACTGGGCCGCTGAAGCTTTCTTT.

For the CDR3, the DNA is TGTGCCAGCAGCCGACCCGGACAGGGATCGGGCTACGAGCAGTACTTC. It encodes CASSRPGQGSGYEQYF. J is TRBJ2-7 and V is TRBV6-2 or TRBV6-3; 8 nucleotides agree with TRBD1. V was pared by 6 bases and J by 3 bases, with 13 bases of the junction left unmatched. From germline, CDR1 is MNHEY and CDR2 SVGEGT. This CDR3 comprises 16 residues.

J is TRBJ2-3 and V is TRBV7-8; TRBD1 is a possible D gene (5 bases). The CDR3 is made up of 15 amino acids. CDR1 and CDR2 (germline): SGHVS, FQNEAQ. Trimming removed 2 bases from V and 3 bases from J, with 12 bases in between. The CDR3: CASSLIRARTDTQYF. CDR3 bases: TGTGCCAGCAGCTTAATCAGGGCAAGGACAGATACGCAGTATTTT.

A note on this clone: This sample includes further DNA sequences coding for the same CDR3. V and J are TRBV5-1 and TRBJ1-2; D perhaps matches TRBD1 (6 bases). V was trimmed by 1 base and J by 4 bases, leaving 11 bases between them. The CDR3 totals 14 residues. Germline CDR1 SGHRS, CDR2 YFSETQ. CDR3 loop: CASSLTGLGYGYTF. In nucleotides, the CDR3 is TGCGCCAGCAGCTTGACAGGGTTAGGCTATGGCTACACCTTC.

The chain uses TRBV19 and TRBJ2-1; TRBD2 matches 9 bases. J was trimmed by 2 bases and V by 4 bases; bases with no gene match: 9. The germline gives CDR1 LNHDA, CDR2 SQIVND (reference sequence). The CDR3 spans 17 residues. CDR3 coding DNA: TGTGCCAGTAGTACACGATATAGCGGGAGCCCCTACAATGAGCAGTTCTTC. The encoded protein is CASSTRYSGSPYNEQFF.